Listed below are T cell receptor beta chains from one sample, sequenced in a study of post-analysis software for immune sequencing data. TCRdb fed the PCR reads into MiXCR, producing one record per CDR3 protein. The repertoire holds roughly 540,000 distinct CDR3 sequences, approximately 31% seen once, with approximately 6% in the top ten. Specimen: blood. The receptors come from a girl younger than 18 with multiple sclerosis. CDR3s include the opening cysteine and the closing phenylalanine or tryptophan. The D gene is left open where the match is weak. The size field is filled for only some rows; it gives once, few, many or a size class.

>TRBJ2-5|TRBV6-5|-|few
TGTGCCAGCGAGGGGCCGGGGCGGAGGGAGACCCAGTACTTC
CASEGPGRRETQYF
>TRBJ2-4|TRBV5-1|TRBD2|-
TGCGCCAGCAGCTTGGCAGCGGGGGGGCCTCCGACCAAAAACATTCAGTACTTC
CASSLAAGGPPTKNIQYF
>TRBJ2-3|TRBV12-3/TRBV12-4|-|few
TGTGCCAGCAGTTTGGGGGAGGGCACAGATACGCAGTATTTT
CASSLGEGTDTQYF
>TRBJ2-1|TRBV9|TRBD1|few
TGTGCCAGCAGCTATCGACAGGGGAGTGCAAATGAGCAGTTCTTC
CASSYRQGSANEQFF
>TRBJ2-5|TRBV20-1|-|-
TGCAGTGCTAGAGGGGAGAGAGGAGAGACCCAGTACTTC
CSARGERGETQYF
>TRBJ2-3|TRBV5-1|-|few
TGCGCCAGCACTAGGGCAGGGGAGGATACGCAGTATTTT
CASTRAGEDTQYF
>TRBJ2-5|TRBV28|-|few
TGTGCCAGCAGTTTATCGGGGACGGGGCAAGAGACCCAGTACTTC
CASSLSGTGQETQYF
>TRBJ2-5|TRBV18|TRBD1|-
TGTGCCAGCTCACCACCTTCACAGGGGGCAAGGGAGACCCAGTACTTC
CASSPPSQGARETQYF
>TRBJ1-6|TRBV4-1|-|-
TGCGCCAGCAGCAAGAGGGGGTTTGATTCACCCCTCCACTTT
CASSKRGFDSPLHF
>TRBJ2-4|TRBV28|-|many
TGTGCCAGCAGCCGCCCCCCAGGAAACAGGGCCAAAAACATTCAGTACTTC
CASSRPPGNRAKNIQYF
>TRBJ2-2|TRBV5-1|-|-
TGCGCCAGCAGCTTGGAGAGAGCGAACACCGGGGAGCTGTTTTTT
CASSLERANTGELFF
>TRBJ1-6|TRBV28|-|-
TGTGCCAGTCAAGGACCGGGTCCCGAATATAATTCACCCCTCCACTTT
CASQGPGPEYNSPLHF
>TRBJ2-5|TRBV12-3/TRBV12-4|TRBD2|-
TGTGCCAGCAGTTTGGCTAGCGGGTACCAAGAGACCCAGTACTTC
CASSLASGYQETQYF
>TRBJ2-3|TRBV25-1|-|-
TGTGCCAGCAGTGAATCCGGGCGCACAGATCCGCAGTATTTT
CASSESGRTDPQYF
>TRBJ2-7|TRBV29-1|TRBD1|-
TGCAGCGTTGAGGGACAGGGTCGGTACGAGCAGTACTTC
CSVEGQGRYEQYF
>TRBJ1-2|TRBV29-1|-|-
TGCAGCGCCTCAGGGAATGGCTACACCTTC
CSASGNGYTF
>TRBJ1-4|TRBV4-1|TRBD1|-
TGCGCCAGCAGCCTGGAGACAGGGTTACATGAAAAACTGTTTTTT
CASSLETGLHEKLFF
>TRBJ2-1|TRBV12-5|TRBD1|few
TGTGCTAGTGGCCAAGGACAGGGAAGGGGGTACAATGAGCAGTTCTTC
CASGQGQGRGYNEQFF
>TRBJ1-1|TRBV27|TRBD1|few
TGTGCCAGCAGTTTTACAGGGGTTGAAGCTTTCTTT
CASSFTGVEAFF
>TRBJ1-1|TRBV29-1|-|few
TGCAGCGTTGAGACGGGGGTAAACACTGAAGCTTTCTTT
CSVETGVNTEAFF
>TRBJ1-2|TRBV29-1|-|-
TGCAGCGTCGCCTTGGGCCAGACGGGCTACACCTTC
CSVALGQTGYTF
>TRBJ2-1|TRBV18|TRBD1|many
TGTGCCAGCTCACCACCACAGGGGTACAATGAGCAGTTCTTC
CASSPPQGYNEQFF
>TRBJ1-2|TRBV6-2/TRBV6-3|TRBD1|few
TGTGCCAGCAGTCGGGACAGCGCCTATGGCTACACCTTC
CASSRDSAYGYTF
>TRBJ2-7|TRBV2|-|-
TGTGCCAGCAGGAGACAGGAGAATTCCTACGAGCAGTACTTC
CASRRQENSYEQYF
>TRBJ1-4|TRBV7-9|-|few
TGTGCCAGCACCTACACCTCAACTAATGAAAAACTGTTTTTT
CASTYTSTNEKLFF
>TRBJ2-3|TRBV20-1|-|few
TGCAGTGCTAGAGAGCCTGGTGGCACAGATACGCAGTATTTT
CSAREPGGTDTQYF
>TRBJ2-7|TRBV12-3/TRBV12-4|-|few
TGTGCCAGCAGTTTCCGGCCAGCGGGTGCCTTGTCCTACGAGCAGTACTTC
CASSFRPAGALSYEQYF
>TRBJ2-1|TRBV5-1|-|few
TGCGCCAGCAGCTTCGAAGTGGGATACAATGAGCAGTTCTTC
CASSFEVGYNEQFF
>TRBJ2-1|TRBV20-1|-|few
TGCAGTGCTGAAGATGGGGGTCGGTACAATGAGCAGTTCTTC
CSAEDGGRYNEQFF
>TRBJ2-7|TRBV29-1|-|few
TGCAGCCCCCTCTCGGAGGACAGATCCTACGAGCAGTACTTC
CSPLSEDRSYEQYF
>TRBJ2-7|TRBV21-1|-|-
TGTGCCAGCAGCAGTCAGGTGGAGGGAGGGACCTACGAGCAGTACTTC
CASSSQVEGGTYEQYF
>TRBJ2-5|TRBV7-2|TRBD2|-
TGTGCCAGCAGCCGACCTAGGACTAGCGGGGCCGAAGAGACCCAGTACTTC
CASSRPRTSGAEETQYF
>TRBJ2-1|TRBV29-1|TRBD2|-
TGCAGCGCTAACCCTCCCCATAGCGGGGGATACAATGAGCAGTTCTTC
CSANPPHSGGYNEQFF
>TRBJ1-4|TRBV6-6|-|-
TGTGCCAGCAGTCCCAGGGGCCGTAAGAACGATGAAAAACTGTTTTTT
CASSPRGRKNDEKLFF
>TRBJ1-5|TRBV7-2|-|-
TGTGCCAGCAGCTTAGTAGGGGACGGTAATCAGCCCCAGCATTTT
CASSLVGDGNQPQHF
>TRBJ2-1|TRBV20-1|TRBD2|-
TGCAGTGCTGTCTCGACGGGGGGGCCGAGTAATGAGCAGTTCTTC
CSAVSTGGPSNEQFF
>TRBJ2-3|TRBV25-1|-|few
TGTGCCAGCAGTGAAAAGGAGGGCAGACCCACAGATACGCAGTATTTT
CASSEKEGRPTDTQYF
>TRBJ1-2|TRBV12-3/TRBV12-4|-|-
TGTGCCAGCAGTTTCAGACCGGGACTCCGGAATGGCTACACCTTC
CASSFRPGLRNGYTF
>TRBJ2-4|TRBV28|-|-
TGTGCCAGCAGTTTAGCGGTAGCCAAAAACATTCAGCACTTC
CASSLAVAKNIQHF
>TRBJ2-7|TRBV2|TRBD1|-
TGTGTCAGCAGTGAGGGACAGGGCTACAAGCAGTACTTC
CVSSEGQGYKQYF